Each of the 29 T cell receptor beta chains below was sequenced from the same sample in a study of T cells after yellow fever vaccination. A single record per CDR3 protein comes from TCRdb applying MiXCR to the 5' RACE reads. The table lists about 340,000 distinct CDR3 sequences, approximately 3.9% of them singletons. The sample in question was PBMCs, obtained 5 days after the yellow fever booster vaccination. All receptors derive from a man aged 18 to 29 who received the YFV17D yellow fever vaccine.

This clonotype appeared a few times. The V call is TRBV6-5, the J call TRBJ1-4, with no clear D. The CDR3 runs to 12 residues. Looked up from germline, CDR1 is MNHEY and CDR2 is SVGAGI. Trimming removed 2 bases from V and 8 bases from J, with 6 bases in between. The CDR3 is CASSYDGEKLFF. The DNA of the CDR3 is TGTGCCAGCAGTTACGACGGAGAAAAACTGTTTTTT.

This clonotype was counted between two and nine times. The rearrangement joins TRBV19 to TRBJ2-4; 9 nucleotides agree with TRBD2. Trimming at V came to 8 bases and at J to 0 bases, leaving 5 bases not matched to a gene. Germline assignment: CDR1 LNHDA and CDR2 SQIVND (reference sequence). This CDR3 has 15 residues. The CDR3 is CASLERGVAKNIQYF. Written as DNA, the CDR3 is TGTGCCAGTTTAGAGCGGGGGGTAGCCAAAAACATTCAGTACTTC.

This clonotype showed up just a few times. V and J are TRBV9 and TRBJ2-1; no reliable D call. The CDR3 covers 15 residues. Trimming shortened V by 4 bases and J by 0 bases, and 11 bases separated the two germline ends. Looked up from germline, CDR1 is SGDLS and CDR2 is YYNGEE. The CDR3: CASSTLPSSYNEQFF. The CDR3 DNA reads as TGTGCCAGCAGCACCCTCCCAAGCTCCTACAATGAGCAGTTCTTC.

This clonotype was recorded at least ten times. This chain uses TRBV11-2 with TRBJ1-4; D remains unclear. The CDR3 totals 14 residues. Germline-derived CDR1 and CDR2 are SGHAT and FQNNGV. V lost 4 bases and J lost 7, with 13 bases in between. CDR3 sequence (DNA): TGTGCCAGCAGCTACGCCCCGGGGAGTGAAAAACTGTTTTTT. Its translation is CASSYAPGSEKLFF. Combining the CDR3 with reference TRBV11-2 and TRBJ1-4 gives the whole variable domain EAGVAQSPRYKIIEKRQSVAFWCNPISGHATLYWYQQILGQGPKLLIQFQNNGVVDDSQLPKDRFSAERLKGVDSTLKIQPAKLEDSAVYLCASSYAPGSEKLFFGSGTQLSVL.

This clonotype has ten or more counts. J is TRBJ2-1 and V is TRBV5-1; 8 bases line up with TRBD1. CDR3 length: 15 residues. CDR1 and CDR2 (germline): SGHRS, YFSETQ. After removal of 6 bases from V and 6 bases from J, the junction contained 11 bases not matched to a gene. CDR3 sequence reads: CASIQGASSVNEQFF. In DNA, the CDR3 is TGCGCCAGCATCCAGGGGGCATCGAGCGTCAATGAGCAGTTCTTC. Variable domain in full (rest from reference TRBV5-1 and TRBJ2-1): KAGVTQTPRYLIKTRGQQVTLSCSPISGHRSVSWYQQTPGQGLQFLFEYFSETQRNKGNFPGRFSGRQFSNSRSEMNVSTLELGDSALYLCASIQGASSVNEQFFGPGTRLTVL.

This clonotype has at least ten counts. Mismatch with germline at one junction end may stem from a read error. CDR3 bases: TGCAGCGTCGAAGGGACAGGGCGATCCTACGAGCAGTACTTC. Amino acids: CSVEGTGRSYEQYF. The chain links TRBV29-1 to TRBJ2-7; 9 bases are a match to TRBD1. This CDR3 is built from 14 residues. Germline CDR1 is SQVTM and CDR2 is ANQGSEA.

The sample holds a few counts of this clonotype. The chain recombines TRBV12-3 or TRBV12-4 with TRBJ2-1; TRBD1 might be the D (5 bases). The CDR3 has 16 amino acids. Trimming cost V 7 bases and J 1 base, with 17 bases left between them. Here the CDR3 DNA reads TGTGCCAGCACCCTCCTGCAGGGTAGGTCCTACAATGAGCAGTTCTTC. Translated: CASTLLQGRSYNEQFF.

The sample holds a few counts of this clonotype. V usage is TRBV7-8 and J usage is TRBJ2-7, with 7 bases identical to TRBD1. With 5 bases clipped from V and 1 base from J, the junction kept 5 bases outside the gene matches. The CDR3 contains 14 residues. Germline CDR1 is SGHVS and CDR2 is FQNEAQ. The CDR3 region is CASSDNRGSYEQYV. As DNA, the CDR3 is TGTGCCAGCAGCGATAACAGGGGTTCCTACGAGCAGTACGTC.

This clonotype was detected a few times. The chain is built from TRBV4-3 and TRBJ2-5; no firm D call. CDR1 is LGHNA, CDR2 YSLEER, per germline. V gave up 0 bases and J gave up 2 bases, with 10 bases separating them. The CDR3 extends over 15 amino acids. The CDR3 protein is CASSQDMAVQETQYF. Here the CDR3 DNA reads TGCGCCAGCAGCCAAGATATGGCTGTACAAGAGACCCAGTACTTC.

This clonotype was observed at least ten times. This chain joins TRBV5-1 and TRBJ2-3; the match to TRBD1 covers 7 bases. Germline loops: CDR1 SGHRS, CDR2 YFSETQ. This CDR3 contains 14 residues. J was trimmed by 5 bases and V by 1 base; bases with no gene match: 4. The chain's CDR3 is CASSLQGGEDTQYF. The CDR3 DNA follows: TGCGCCAGCAGCTTGCAAGGGGGCGAAGATACGCAGTATTTT.

In its sample, this clonotype was seen a few times. The chain joins TRBV12-3 or TRBV12-4 to TRBJ1-2; D gene ambiguous. V dropped 3 bases and J dropped 8 bases, with 10 bases sitting between them. This CDR3 is built from 12 residues. Here the CDR3 reads CASSFDTGGYTF. The CDR3 DNA follows: TGTGCCAGCAGTTTTGACACCGGGGGCTACACCTTC.

This clonotype occurred many times. CDR3 coding DNA: TGTGCCAGCAGCCCCCGGGACAGGCTAGGCTACGAGCAGTACTTC. Amino acids: CASSPRDRLGYEQYF. The gene calls are TRBV9 and TRBJ2-7; 8 bases are shared with TRBD1. This CDR3 comprises 15 residues. The V segment lost 4 bases and the J segment 3 bases; nucleotides outside the gene matches: 9. Germline CDR1 and CDR2: SGDLS and YYNGEE.

Only a few counts were recorded for this clonotype. The CDR3: CASSLGVHNEQFF. As DNA, the CDR3 is TGTGCCAGCAGCTTGGGGGTCCACAATGAGCAGTTCTTC. J is TRBJ2-1 and V is TRBV7-2; tentatively, D is TRBD1 or TRBD2 (5 bases each). CDR3 size: 13 residues. The V and J ends lost 3 bases and 5 bases respectively, with 8 bases between them. Germline V lookup: CDR1 SGHTA, CDR2 FQGNSA.

The rearrangement uses TRBV30 and TRBJ1-2; the D gene is possibly TRBD1 (5 bases). Trimming stripped 1 base from V and 3 bases from J, with 6 bases between. The CDR3 is 12 residues long. Per germline, CDR1 GTSNPN and CDR2 SVGIG (reference sequence). In DNA form, the CDR3 reads TGTGCCTGGAGTGGGACATACTATGGCTACACCTTC. As protein: CAWSGTYYGYTF.

The table lists this clonotype with many counts. This chain links TRBV4-3 with TRBJ1-2, with unresolved D. This CDR3 has 13 residues. V was cut by 4 bases and J by 7 bases, with 13 bases left in between. Germline V gives CDR1 LGHNA, CDR2 YSLEER. In DNA, the CDR3 is TGCGCCAGCAGCCCGACCGTTGCTGGTGGCTACACCTTC. Protein: CASSPTVAGGYTF.

The chain uses TRBV20-1 and TRBJ2-1; tentatively, D is TRBD1 (5 bases). The CDR3 spans 13 residues. Trimming cost V 5 bases and J 10 bases, with 18 bases left between them. Germline-derived CDR1 and CDR2 are DFQATT and SNEGSKA (reference sequence). The CDR3 here is CSARRDAPGEQFF. CDR3 nucleotides: TGCAGTGCTCGCAGGGATGCTCCTGGGGAGCAGTTCTTC.

The chain employs TRBV20-1 and TRBJ1-5; D unresolved. CDR1 is DFQATT and CDR2 is SNEGSKA in the germline V gene (reference sequence). The ends were cut back, 0 bases at V and 6 bases at J, with 6 bases in the middle. CDR3 length: 12 amino acids. The CDR3, as DNA: TGCAGTGCTAGAGATCTGTCTCAGCCCCAGCATTTT. Amino acids: CSARDLSQPQHF.

The rearrangement links TRBV5-1 to TRBJ2-3; D is unclear. CDR1 and CDR2 (germline): SGHRS, YFSETQ. The CDR3 is 13 residues long. V was pared by 5 bases and J by 0 bases, with 7 bases between. CDR3 protein: CASSAASTDTQYF. CDR3 DNA: TGCGCCAGCAGTGCGGCTAGCACAGATACGCAGTATTTT.

This clonotype occurred many times. The chain joins TRBV27 to TRBJ1-1; D not resolved. This CDR3 is 14 amino acids long. The germline V gene has CDR1 MNHEY and CDR2 SMNVEV (reference sequence). Trimming pared 0 bases from V and 0 bases from J, leaving 5 bases between. The chain's CDR3 is CASSLSALNTEAFF. CDR3 DNA sequence: TGTGCCAGCAGTTTATCTGCTTTGAACACTGAAGCTTTCTTT.

This clonotype showed up just a few times. The chain couples TRBV5-6 to TRBJ1-2; no definite D call. Germline lookup yields CDR1 SGHDT and CDR2 YYEEEE. The CDR3 is 16 amino acids. Trimming stripped 0 bases from V and 2 bases from J, with 14 bases between. This chain's CDR3 is CASSLGTAEGNYGYTF. The CDR3 nucleotides are TGTGCCAGCAGCTTGGGGACGGCGGAGGGAAACTATGGCTACACCTTC.

V and J are TRBV29-1 and TRBJ1-2; TRBD1 aligns across 11 bases. The V segment lost 1 base and the J segment 6 bases; nucleotides outside the gene matches: 4. Per the germline V gene, CDR1 is SQVTM and CDR2 is ANQGSEA. The length of the CDR3 is 14 residues. For the CDR3, the DNA is TGCAGCGTTGAAGCGGGGACAGGGGGTAATGGCTACACCTTC. Translated: CSVEAGTGGNGYTF.

The chain links TRBV7-2 to TRBJ1-1; D remains unclear. V lost 5 bases and J 13 bases, leaving 17 bases between the germline ends. CDR3 size: 12 residues. Germline CDR1 SGHTA, CDR2 FQGNSA. CDR3: CASSQNSRVGFF. CDR3 DNA: TGTGCCAGCAGCCAAAACTCGAGAGTAGGTTTCTTT.

This clonotype was counted between two and nine times. The V call is TRBV19, the J call TRBJ1-5; D not certain. Trimming pared 7 bases from V and 4 bases from J, leaving 14 bases between. Germline V gene data show CDR1 as LNHDA and CDR2 as SQIVND (reference sequence). The CDR3 is 14 residues long. The DNA of the CDR3 is TGTGCCAGTACAGCTCTTCCCTTTAATCAGCCCCAGCATTTT. It yields the protein CASTALPFNQPQHF.

Many counts were recorded for this clonotype. V and J are TRBV7-9 and TRBJ2-3; D remains unclear. Germline CDR1 is SEHNR and CDR2 is FQNEAQ (reference sequence). The length of the CDR3 is 17 residues. V dropped 4 bases and J dropped 5 bases, with 22 bases sitting between them. The DNA of the CDR3 is TGTGCCAGCAGCTCCATCCTAGGCACGGAGAATGGAGATACGCAGTATTTT. Translated, it gives CASSSILGTENGDTQYF.

This clonotype was observed a handful of times. The V and J genes are TRBV12-3 or TRBV12-4 and TRBJ2-7; TRBD1 matches 11 bases. The ends lost 2 bases at V and 4 bases at J; junction bases unmatched: 1. This CDR3 has 14 residues. DNA for the CDR3: TGTGCCAGCAGTTTAAGGGACAGGGGGTACGAGCAGTACTTC. This codes for CASSLRDRGYEQYF.

The table lists this clonotype with many counts. V and J are TRBV10-3 and TRBJ1-1, with TRBD1 matching 7 bases. There are 15 residues in the CDR3. V shed 2 bases, J shed 2 bases, and the junction held 5 bases outside the gene matches. Per the germline V gene, CDR1 is ENHRY and CDR2 is SYGVKD. CDR3: CAISESRGGNTEAFF. In DNA form, the CDR3 reads TGTGCCATCAGTGAGAGCAGGGGGGGAAACACTGAAGCTTTCTTT.

This clonotype was detected ten times or more. The chain has TRBV29-1 and TRBJ2-3; TRBD2 aligns across 10 bases. This CDR3 has 14 amino acids. The V and J ends lost 6 bases and 1 base, in that order; junction bases with no gene match: 4. Germline V gene sequence: CDR1 SQVTM, CDR2 ANQGSEA. CDR3 sequence: CSVALAGGTDTQYF. The CDR3 bases are TGCAGCGTGGCCCTAGCGGGGGGCACAGATACGCAGTATTTT.

The chain employs TRBV20-1 and TRBJ2-7; unclear D gene. V was cut by 3 bases and J by 1 base, with 10 bases left in between. The CDR3 has 13 amino acids. Germline loops: CDR1 DFQATT, CDR2 SNEGSKA (reference sequence). In DNA, the CDR3 is TGCAGTGCTAGGTCCGACACTTCCTACGAGCAGTACGTC. Encoded protein: CSARSDTSYEQYV.

This rearrangement joins TRBV7-2 to TRBJ1-1; 7 bases line up with TRBD1. Trimming took 4 bases from V and 0 from J; bases not matched to a gene: 5. The CDR3 spans 15 residues. CDR1 and CDR2 from the germline V gene are SGHTA and FQGNSA. The CDR3 protein is CASSSTTGLNTEAFF. Here the CDR3 DNA reads TGTGCCAGCAGCTCCACGACAGGGCTGAACACTGAAGCTTTCTTT.